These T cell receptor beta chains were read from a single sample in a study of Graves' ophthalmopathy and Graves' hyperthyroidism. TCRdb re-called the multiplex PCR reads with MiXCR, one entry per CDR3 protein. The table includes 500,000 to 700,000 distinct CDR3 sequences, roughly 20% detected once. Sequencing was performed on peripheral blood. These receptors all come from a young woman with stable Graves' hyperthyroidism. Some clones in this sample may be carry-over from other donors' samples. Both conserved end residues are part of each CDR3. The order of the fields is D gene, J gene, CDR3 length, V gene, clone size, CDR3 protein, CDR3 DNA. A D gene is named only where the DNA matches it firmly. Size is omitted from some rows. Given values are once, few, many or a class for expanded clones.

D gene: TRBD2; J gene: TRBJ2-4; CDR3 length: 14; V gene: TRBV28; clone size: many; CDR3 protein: CASSPRGGLAIQYF; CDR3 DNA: TGTGCCAGCAGCCCCCGGGGGGGGTTGGCCATTCAGTACTTC
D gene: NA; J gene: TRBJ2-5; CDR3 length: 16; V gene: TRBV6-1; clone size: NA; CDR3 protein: CASSKRRDSVEETQYF; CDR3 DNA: TGTGCCAGCAGCAAACGCCGGGACTCAGTAGAAGAGACCCAGTACTTC
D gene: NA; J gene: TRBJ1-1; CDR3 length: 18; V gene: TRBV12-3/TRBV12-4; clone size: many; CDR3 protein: CASSPRWGALGGNTEAFF; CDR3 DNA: TGTGCCAGCAGTCCCCGTTGGGGGGCCTTAGGAGGGAACACTGAAGCTTTCTTT
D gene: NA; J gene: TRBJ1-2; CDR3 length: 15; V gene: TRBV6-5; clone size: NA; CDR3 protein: CASSLSDGVYYGYTF; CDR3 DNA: TGTGCCAGCAGTTTATCGGACGGGGTATACTATGGCTACACCTTC
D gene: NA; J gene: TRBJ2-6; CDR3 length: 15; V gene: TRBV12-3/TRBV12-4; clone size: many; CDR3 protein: CASSLRQTGANVLTF; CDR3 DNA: TGTGCCAGCAGTTTGCGACAAACTGGGGCCAACGTCCTGACTTTC
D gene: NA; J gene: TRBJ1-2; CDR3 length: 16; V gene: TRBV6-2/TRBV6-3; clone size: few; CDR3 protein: CASRPARLRGARGYTF; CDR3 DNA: TGTGCCAGCAGACCCGCGAGGTTGAGGGGCGCGAGGGGCTACACCTTC
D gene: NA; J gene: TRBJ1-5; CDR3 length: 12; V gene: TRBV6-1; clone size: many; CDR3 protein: CASRTGQGPQHF; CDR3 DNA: TGTGCCAGCAGGACAGGCCAGGGTCCCCAGCATTTT
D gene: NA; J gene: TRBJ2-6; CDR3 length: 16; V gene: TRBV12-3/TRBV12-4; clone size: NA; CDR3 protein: CASSKTEVTGANVLTF; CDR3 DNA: TGTGCCAGCAGTAAGACAGAAGTCACTGGGGCCAACGTCCTGACTTTC
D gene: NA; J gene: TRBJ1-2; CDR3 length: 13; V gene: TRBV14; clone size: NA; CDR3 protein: CASSHRAFYGYTF; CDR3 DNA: TGTGCCAGCAGCCACCGGGCCTTCTATGGCTACACCTTC
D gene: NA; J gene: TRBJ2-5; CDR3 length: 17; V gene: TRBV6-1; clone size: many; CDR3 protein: CASSEFGLGGLQETQYF; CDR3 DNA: TGTGCCAGCAGTGAATTCGGTTTGGGCGGACTCCAAGAGACCCAGTACTTC
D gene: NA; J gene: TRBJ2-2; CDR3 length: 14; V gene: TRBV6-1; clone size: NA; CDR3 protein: CASGRGAMAGELFF; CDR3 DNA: TGTGCCAGCGGTAGGGGGGCCATGGCCGGGGAGCTGTTTTTT
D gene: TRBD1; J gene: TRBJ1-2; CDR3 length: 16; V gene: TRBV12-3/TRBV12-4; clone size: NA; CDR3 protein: CASSFRTGADVLGYTF; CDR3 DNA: TGTGCCAGCAGTTTTCGGACAGGGGCTGATGTATTAGGCTACACCTTC
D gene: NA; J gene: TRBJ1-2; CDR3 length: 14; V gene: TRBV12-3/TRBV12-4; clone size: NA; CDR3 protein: CASSAGRWNYGYTF; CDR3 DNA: TGTGCCAGCAGTGCGGGACGGTGGAACTATGGCTACACCTTC
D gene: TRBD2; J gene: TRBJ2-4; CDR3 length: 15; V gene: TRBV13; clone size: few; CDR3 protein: CASSPGLAGGSIQYF; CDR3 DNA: TGTGCCAGCAGCCCTGGACTAGCGGGAGGCAGCATTCAGTACTTC
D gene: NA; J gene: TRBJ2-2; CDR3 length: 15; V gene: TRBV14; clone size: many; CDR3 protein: CASSQDHHSTGELFF; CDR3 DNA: TGTGCCAGCAGCCAAGATCACCATTCCACCGGGGAGCTGTTTTTT
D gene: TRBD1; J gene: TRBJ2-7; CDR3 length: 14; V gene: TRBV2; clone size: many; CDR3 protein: CASKGQPSSYEQYF; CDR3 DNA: TGTGCCAGTAAGGGACAGCCCTCCTCCTACGAGCAGTACTTC
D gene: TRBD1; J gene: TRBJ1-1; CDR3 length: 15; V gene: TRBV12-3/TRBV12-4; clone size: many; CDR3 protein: CASSSSGQGIPEAFF; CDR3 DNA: TGTGCCAGCAGTTCCTCGGGACAGGGTATCCCTGAAGCTTTCTTT
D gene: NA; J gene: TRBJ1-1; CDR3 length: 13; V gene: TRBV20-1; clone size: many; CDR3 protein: CSASVILNTEAFF; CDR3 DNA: TGCAGTGCTAGTGTCATTCTGAACACTGAAGCTTTCTTT
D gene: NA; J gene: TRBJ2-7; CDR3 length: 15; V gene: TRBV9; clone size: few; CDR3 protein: CASSVGGRGRDEQYF; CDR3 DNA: TGTGCCAGCAGCGTAGGAGGGAGGGGGCGCGACGAGCAGTACTTC
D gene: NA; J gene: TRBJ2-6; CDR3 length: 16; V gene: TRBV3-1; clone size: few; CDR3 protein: CASSPPGTSGANVLTF; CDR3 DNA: TGTGCCAGCAGTCCGCCCGGGACCTCTGGGGCCAACGTCCTGACTTTC
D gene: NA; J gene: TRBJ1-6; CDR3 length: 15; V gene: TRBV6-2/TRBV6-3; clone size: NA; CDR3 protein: CASSYSLRGRSPLHF; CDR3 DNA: TGTGCCAGCAGTTACTCGCTCCGGGGTAGGTCACCCCTCCACTTT
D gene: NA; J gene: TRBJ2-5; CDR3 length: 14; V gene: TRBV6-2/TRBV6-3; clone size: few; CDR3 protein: CASSALGALETQYF; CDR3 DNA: TGTGCCAGCAGCGCCCTGGGGGCGTTGGAGACCCAGTACTTC
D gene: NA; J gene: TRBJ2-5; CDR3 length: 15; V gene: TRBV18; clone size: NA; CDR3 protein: CASSPASRPQETQYF; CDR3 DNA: TGTGCCAGCTCACCGGCCTCCAGGCCTCAAGAGACCCAGTACTTC
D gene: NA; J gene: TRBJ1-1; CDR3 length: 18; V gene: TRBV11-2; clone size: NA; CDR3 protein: CASSFLSGGFGLGTEAFF; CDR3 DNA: TGTGCCAGCAGCTTCTTAAGCGGGGGCTTCGGTCTGGGCACTGAAGCTTTCTTT
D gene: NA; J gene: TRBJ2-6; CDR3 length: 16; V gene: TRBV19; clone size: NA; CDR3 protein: CASSTRVGRGANVLTF; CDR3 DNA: TGTGCCAGTAGTACTCGAGTGGGCAGGGGGGCCAACGTCCTGACTTTC
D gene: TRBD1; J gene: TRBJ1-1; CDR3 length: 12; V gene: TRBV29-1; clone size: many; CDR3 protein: CSVDDRGTEAFF; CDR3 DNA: TGCAGCGTGGATGACAGGGGCACTGAAGCTTTCTTT
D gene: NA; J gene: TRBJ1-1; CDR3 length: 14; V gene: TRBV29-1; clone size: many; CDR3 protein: CSVEGLGPSTEAFF; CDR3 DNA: TGCAGCGTTGAAGGTCTAGGACCATCCACTGAAGCTTTCTTT
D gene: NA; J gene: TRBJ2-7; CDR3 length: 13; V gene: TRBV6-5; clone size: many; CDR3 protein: CASSSGNSYEQYF; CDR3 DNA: TGTGCCAGCAGTTCAGGGAACTCCTACGAGCAGTACTTC
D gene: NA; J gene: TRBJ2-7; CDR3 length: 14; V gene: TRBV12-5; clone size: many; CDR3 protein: CASGSNYKVDEQYF; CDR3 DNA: TGTGCTAGTGGTTCCAACTACAAGGTCGACGAGCAGTACTTC
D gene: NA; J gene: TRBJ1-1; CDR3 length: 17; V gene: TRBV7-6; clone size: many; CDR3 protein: CASSYSRDTRLNTEAFF; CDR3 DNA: TGTGCCAGCAGCTATAGCCGGGACACACGCTTGAACACTGAAGCTTTCTTT
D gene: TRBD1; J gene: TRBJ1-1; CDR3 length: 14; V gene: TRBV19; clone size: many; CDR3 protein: CASTPSPGGTEAFF; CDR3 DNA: TGTGCCAGTACCCCGTCCCCAGGGGGCACTGAAGCTTTCTTT
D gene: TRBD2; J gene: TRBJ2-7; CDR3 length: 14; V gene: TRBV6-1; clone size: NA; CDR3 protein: CATSPTLAGVEQYF; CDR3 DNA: TGTGCCACAAGTCCCACTCTAGCGGGAGTCGAGCAGTACTTC
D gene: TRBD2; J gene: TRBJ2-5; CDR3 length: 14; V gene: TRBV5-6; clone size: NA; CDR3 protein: CASTKRGGLETQYF; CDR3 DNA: TGTGCCAGCACTAAGCGGGGGGGCCTGGAGACCCAGTACTTC
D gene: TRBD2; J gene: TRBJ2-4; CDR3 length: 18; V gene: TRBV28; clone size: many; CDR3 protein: CASSLLGMTSGSKNIQYF; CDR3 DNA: TGTGCCAGCAGTTTATTGGGGATGACTAGCGGGAGTAAAAACATTCAGTACTTC
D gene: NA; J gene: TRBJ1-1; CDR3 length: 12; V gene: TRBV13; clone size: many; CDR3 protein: CASSPQGREAFF; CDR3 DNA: TGTGCCAGCAGCCCGCAGGGGCGGGAAGCTTTCTTT
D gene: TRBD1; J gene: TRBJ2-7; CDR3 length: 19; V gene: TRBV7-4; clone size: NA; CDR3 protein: CASSLFYFVGTGGLYEQYF; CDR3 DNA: TGTGCCAGCAGCTTGTTCTACTTCGTAGGGACAGGGGGCCTCTACGAGCAGTACTTC
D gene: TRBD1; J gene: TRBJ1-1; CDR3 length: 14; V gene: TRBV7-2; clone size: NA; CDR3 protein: CASSQGQGTTEAFF; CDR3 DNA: TGTGCCAGCAGCCAGGGACAGGGAACAACTGAAGCTTTCTTT
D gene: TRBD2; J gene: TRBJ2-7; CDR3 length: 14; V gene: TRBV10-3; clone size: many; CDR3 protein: CAISESSSGYEQYF; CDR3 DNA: TGTGCCATCAGTGAGTCATCTAGCGGGTACGAGCAGTACTTC
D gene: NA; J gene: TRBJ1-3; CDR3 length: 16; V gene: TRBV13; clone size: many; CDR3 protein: CASSEGDASSGNTIYF; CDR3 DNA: TGTGCCAGCAGCGAGGGGGACGCGAGCTCTGGAAACACCATATATTTT
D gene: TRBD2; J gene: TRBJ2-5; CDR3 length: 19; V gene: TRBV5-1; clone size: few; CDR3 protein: CASSLVLGTSGSRRETQYF; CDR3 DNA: TGCGCCAGCAGCTTGGTTTTAGGGACTAGCGGGAGCCGGCGTGAGACCCAGTACTTC
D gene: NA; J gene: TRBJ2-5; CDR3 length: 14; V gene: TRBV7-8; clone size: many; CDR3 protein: CASSSLTGEETQYF; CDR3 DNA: TGTGCCAGCAGCTCCTTAACGGGGGAAGAGACCCAGTACTTC
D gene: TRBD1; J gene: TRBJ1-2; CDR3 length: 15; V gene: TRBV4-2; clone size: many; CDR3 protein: CASSQRDRDPYGYTF; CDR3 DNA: TGTGCCAGCAGCCAGCGGGACAGGGACCCCTATGGCTACACCTTC
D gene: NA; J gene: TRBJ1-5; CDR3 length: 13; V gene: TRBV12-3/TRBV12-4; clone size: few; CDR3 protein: CASSPPATLTQHF; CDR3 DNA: TGTGCCAGCAGCCCCCCCGCGACTCTCACCCAGCATTTT
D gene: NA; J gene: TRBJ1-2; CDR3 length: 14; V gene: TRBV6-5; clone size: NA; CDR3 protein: CASSYVQGNYGYTF; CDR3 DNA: TGTGCCAGCAGTTACGTTCAGGGTAACTATGGCTACACCTTC
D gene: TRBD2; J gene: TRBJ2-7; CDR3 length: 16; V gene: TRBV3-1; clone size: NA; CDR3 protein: CASSQESIGGRYEQYF; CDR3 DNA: TGTGCCAGCAGCCAAGAAAGCATCGGCGGGAGATACGAGCAGTACTTC
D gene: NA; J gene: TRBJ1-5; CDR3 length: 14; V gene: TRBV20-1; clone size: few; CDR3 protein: CSARAAAPDQPQHF; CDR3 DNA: TGCAGTGCTAGAGCTGCAGCACCGGATCAGCCCCAGCATTTT
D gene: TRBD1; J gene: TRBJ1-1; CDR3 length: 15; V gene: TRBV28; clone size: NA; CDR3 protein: CASSLGTGDLTEAFF; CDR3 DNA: TGTGCCAGCAGTTTAGGGACAGGGGATTTAACTGAAGCTTTCTTT
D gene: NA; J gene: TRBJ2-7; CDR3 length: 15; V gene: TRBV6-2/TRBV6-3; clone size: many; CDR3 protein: CASSYSLDHRYEQYF; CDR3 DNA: TGTGCCAGCAGTTACTCGCTGGACCACCGCTACGAGCAGTACTTC
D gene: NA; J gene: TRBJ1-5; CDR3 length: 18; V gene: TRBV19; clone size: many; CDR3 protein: CASSSAQRLYGSNQPQHF; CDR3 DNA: TGTGCCAGTAGTTCGGCACAGCGACTATACGGGAGCAATCAGCCCCAGCATTTT
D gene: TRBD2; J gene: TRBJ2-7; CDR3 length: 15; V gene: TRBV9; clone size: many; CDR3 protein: CASSASRGEGYEQYF; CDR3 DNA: TGTGCCAGCAGCGCTTCGCGGGGGGAAGGCTACGAGCAGTACTTC
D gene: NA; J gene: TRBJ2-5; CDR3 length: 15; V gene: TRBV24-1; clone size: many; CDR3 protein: CATSDLGRRQETQYF; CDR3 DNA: TGTGCCACCAGTGATTTGGGCCGGCGGCAAGAGACCCAGTACTTC
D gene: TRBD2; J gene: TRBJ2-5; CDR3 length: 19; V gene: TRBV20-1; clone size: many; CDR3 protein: CSARPPMGQREDVLETQYF; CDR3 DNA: TGCAGTGCTAGACCCCCCATGGGACAGCGGGAGGATGTTTTAGAGACCCAGTACTTC
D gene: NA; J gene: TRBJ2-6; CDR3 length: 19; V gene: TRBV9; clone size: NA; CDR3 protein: CASSVSRGGLSSGANVLTF; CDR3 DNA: TGTGCCAGCAGCGTAAGCCGAGGAGGGTTAAGCTCTGGGGCCAACGTCCTGACTTTC
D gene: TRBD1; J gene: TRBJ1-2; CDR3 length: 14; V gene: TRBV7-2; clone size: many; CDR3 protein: CASSRGTEVYGYTF; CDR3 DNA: TGTGCCAGCAGCCGGGGGACAGAAGTCTATGGCTACACCTTC
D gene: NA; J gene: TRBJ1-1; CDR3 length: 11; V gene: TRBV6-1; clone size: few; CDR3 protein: CAAKRDTEAFF; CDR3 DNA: TGTGCCGCTAAAAGGGACACTGAAGCTTTCTTT